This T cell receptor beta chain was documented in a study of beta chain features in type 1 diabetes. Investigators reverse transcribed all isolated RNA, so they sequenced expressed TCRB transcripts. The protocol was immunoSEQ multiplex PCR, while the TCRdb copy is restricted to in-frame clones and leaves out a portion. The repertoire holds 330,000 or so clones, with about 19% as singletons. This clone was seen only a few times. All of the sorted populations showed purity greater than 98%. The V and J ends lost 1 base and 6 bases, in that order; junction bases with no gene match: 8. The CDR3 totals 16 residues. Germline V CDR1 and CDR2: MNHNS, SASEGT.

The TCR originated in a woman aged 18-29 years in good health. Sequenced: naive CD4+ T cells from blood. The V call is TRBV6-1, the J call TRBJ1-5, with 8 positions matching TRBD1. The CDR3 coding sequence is TGTGCCAGCAGTGAAGGCCCAGGGGGCCGGCGTCAGCCCCAGCATTTT. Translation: CASSEGPGGRRQPQHF.